This TCR beta chain was profiled in a study of cytomegalovirus exposure and HLA in healthy donors. Primers included in the PCR were 60 Vbeta and 13 Jbeta primers. The table came from immunoSEQ multiplex PCR; TCRdb's copy has only in-frame clones and leaves some out. The sample comprises 90,000 to 120,000 clones, around three quarters of which are singletons, and roughly 8.2% rests with the top ten. The V gene's germline CDR1 is SGHAT and CDR2 FQNNGV. V lost 5 bases and J lost 9; bases outside the gene matches: 12. This CDR3 contains 16 residues. This receptor was obtained from a man aged 25-45 years in good health and CMV-seronegative. Sequenced: PBMCs. The chain has TRBV11-2 and TRBJ2-7, with 14 bases aligning to TRBD2. The DNA of the CDR3 is TGTGCCAGCAGCCCACAGGGTGGACTAGCGGGGGGTGGGCAGTACTTC. This gives the protein CASSPQGGLAGGGQYF.